Below are 26 T cell receptor beta chains sequenced from a single sample in a study of prognosis after radiotherapy for stage I lung cancer. Starting from genomic DNA, TCR beta CDR3 was amplified through two-round multiplex PCR. Specific primers for each TRBV and TRBJ gene were what first-round PCR used. MiXCR, applied by TCRdb to the multiplex PCR reads, yields one record per CDR3 protein. This sample has fewer than 40,000 distinct CDR3 sequences, with under 40% found just once. The sample in question was PBMCs, obtained before or after stereotactic body radiation therapy (not recorded which). The receptors were gathered from a donor of 50 years or more with non-small cell lung cancer.

In regard to this clonotype: A far bigger clonotype differs at one base, so this is likely a read error. The CDR3 DNA reads TGCAGTGCTCGAGAGCGCGTTCATGAGCAGTACTTC. Translation: CSARERVHEQYF. This chain joins TRBV20-1 and TRBJ2-7; D not resolved. Germline lookup yields CDR1 DFQATT and CDR2 SNEGSKA (reference sequence). The CDR3 is 12 residues long.

The V gene is TRBV6-1, the J gene TRBJ2-3; D remains unclear. Trimming shortened V by 6 bases and J by 2 bases, and 18 bases separated the two germline ends. CDR3 length: 16 amino acids. Looked up from germline, CDR1 is MNHNS and CDR2 is SASEGT. This CDR3 reads CASRPPVWLITDTQYF. CDR3 sequence (DNA): TGTGCCAGCAGACCTCCAGTATGGTTAATCACAGATACGCAGTATTTT.

This clonotype was observed at least ten times. The CDR3 loop reads CSAPGQGNSPLHF. CDR3 nucleotide sequence: TGCAGTGCGCCGGGACAGGGCAATTCACCCCTCCACTTT. This chain connects TRBV20-1 to TRBJ1-6, with TRBD1 matching 9 bases. Germline V gives CDR1 DFQATT, CDR2 SNEGSKA (reference sequence). Losses at the gene ends were 6 bases for V and 7 bases for J; bases not matched to a gene: 4. This CDR3 region has 13 residues.

This clonotype has ten or more counts. CDR3 sequence: CASSVQGYGYTF. DNA of the CDR3: TGTGCCAGCAGCGTACAGGGCTATGGCTACACCTTC. The rearrangement links TRBV7-9 to TRBJ1-2; D possibly corresponds to TRBD1 (6 bases). This CDR3 region has 12 residues. Germline loops: CDR1 SEHNR, CDR2 FQNEAQ (reference sequence). The germline V and J ends were trimmed by 5 bases and 4 bases, with 8 bases remaining between them.

This clonotype was seen many times. The gene calls are TRBV18 and TRBJ1-6; possible D gene TRBD1, 6 bases. The germline gives CDR1 KGHSH, CDR2 LQKENI. The CDR3 runs to 14 residues. V dropped 4 bases and J dropped 7 bases, with 11 bases sitting between them. The CDR3 loop reads CASSLQGFNSPLHF. The CDR3 DNA reads as TGTGCCAGCTCACTCCAGGGGTTCAATTCACCCCTCCACTTT.

The J gene is TRBJ1-2, the V gene TRBV7-2; D is undetermined. Trimming took 7 bases from V and 9 from J, leaving 18 bases between them. This CDR3 comprises 13 residues. The V gene's germline CDR1 is SGHTA and CDR2 FQGNSA. The DNA of the CDR3 is TGTGCCAGCATTCCGGCGGGAGTATATTGCTACACCTTC. This translates into CASIPAGVYCYTF.

In regard to this clonotype: Since a far larger clone is one base different, this is likely a read error. V is TRBV12-5 and J is TRBJ2-5; 12 bases map to TRBD2. The better agreement between TRBJ2-1 and the DNA end casts doubt on the J call. The CDR3 totals 18 residues. Per the germline V gene, CDR1 is LGHNT and CDR2 is FRNRAP. In DNA, the CDR3 is TGTGCTAGTGGTTTGGCCACGACTAGCGGGAGCACCGTAAATGAGCAGTTCTTC. Its translation: CASGLATTSGSTVNEQFF.

This clonotype is categorized as medium-sized. The V and J genes are TRBV12-3 or TRBV12-4 and TRBJ1-2, with D uncertain. The ends were cut back, 4 bases at V and 0 bases at J, with 3 bases in the middle. The CDR3 has 12 amino acids. CDR3: CASSYANYGYTF. The CDR3, as DNA: TGTGCCAGCAGTTACGCTAACTATGGCTACACCTTC.

This clonotype was seen many times. The chain carries TRBV6-4 and TRBJ2-3, with D possibly matching TRBD1 (7 bases). This CDR3 has 13 residues. V gave up 10 bases and J gave up 2 bases, with 13 bases separating them. Germline values: CDR1 MRHNA, CDR2 SNTAGT. The chain's CDR3 is CANNRGLTDTQYF. The CDR3 DNA is TGTGCCAACAACAGGGGACTCACAGATACGCAGTATTTT.

This clonotype was counted ten times or more. This chain joins TRBV3-1 and TRBJ2-3; TRBD2 aligns across 15 bases. Germline V CDR1 and CDR2: LGHDT, YNNKEL (reference sequence). Trimming took 4 bases from V and 7 from J; bases not matched to a gene: 9. The CDR3 extends over 17 amino acids. The CDR3 nucleotides read TGTGCCAGCAGCCCCACGGGACTAGCGGGAGGTGGATATACGCAGTATTTT. It codes for CASSPTGLAGGGYTQYF.

The CDR3 loop reads CASSASGTGFDYGYTF. Written as DNA, the CDR3 is TGTGCCAGCAGTGCTTCCGGGACAGGGTTTGACTATGGCTACACCTTC. The chain is built from TRBV12-3 or TRBV12-4 and TRBJ1-2, with 9 nucleotides matching TRBD1. The CDR3 totals 16 residues. With 5 bases clipped from V and 3 bases from J, the junction kept 10 bases outside the gene matches.

The chain has TRBV2 and TRBJ2-2; 8 bases are a match to TRBD1. Germline CDR1 is SNHLY and CDR2 is FYNNEI. V lost 7 bases and J lost 4; bases outside the gene matches: 5. There are 14 residues in the CDR3. CDR3 DNA: TGTGCCAGCAAACAGGGGGAGTGCACCGGGGAGCTGTTTTTT. Its translation is CASKQGECTGELFF.

Regarding this clonotype: Compared with germline, one end of the junction differs, possibly owing to a read error. The chain joins TRBV6-1 to TRBJ1-2, with D possibly matching TRBD1 (5 bases). The CDR3 is 10 residues long. Per germline, CDR1 MNHNS and CDR2 SASEGT. CDR3 residues: CASSEARTGF. In DNA form, the CDR3 reads TGTGCCAGCAGTGAAGCGCGAACAGGCTTC.

This clonotype occurred many times. The chain links TRBV6-1 to TRBJ2-5; no clear D. Germline CDR1 MNHNS, CDR2 SASEGT. The V and J ends lost 6 bases and 7 bases respectively, with 15 bases between them. This CDR3 is built from 13 residues. The CDR3 sequence: CASSEWGSGTQYF. The CDR3 nucleotides read TGTGCCAGCAGCGAATGGGGTTCGGGGACCCAGTACTTC.

This clonotype was recorded many times. The gene calls are TRBV18 and TRBJ1-4; D gene ambiguous. V lost 5 bases and J lost 7, with 17 bases in between. There are 15 residues in the CDR3. CDR1 and CDR2 (germline): KGHSH, LQKENI. The CDR3, as DNA: TGTGCCAGCTCAGTTCGACCTGGGTGGAGTGAAAAACTGTTTTTT. Amino acid sequence: CASSVRPGWSEKLFF.

This clonotype was seen only a few times. A much larger clone lies a single base off, so this may be a read error. The chain is built from TRBV29-1 and TRBJ2-7; tentatively, D is TRBD1 (6 bases). CDR3 length: 12 amino acids. CDR1 is SQVTM and CDR2 is ANQGSEA in the germline V gene. CDR3 sequence reads: CSVLQGSYKQYF. As DNA, the CDR3 is TGCAGCGTACTACAGGGCTCCTACAAGCAGTACTTC.

This clonotype came up many times. The rearrangement joins TRBV12-3 or TRBV12-4 to TRBJ1-6; 8 nucleotides match TRBD1. The CDR3 is made up of 15 amino acids. V lost 6 bases, J lost 8 bases, and 9 bases stayed unmatched. CDR3 in amino acids: CASRTTGTGDSPLHF. The CDR3 nucleotides are TGTGCCAGCAGAACCACCGGGACAGGAGATTCACCCCTCCACTTT.

Only one count was recorded for this clonotype. The V and J genes are TRBV2 and TRBJ2-7; TRBD1 is a possible D gene (7 bases). The CDR3 spans 17 residues. Deletions cut 5 bases from V and 6 bases from J, with 26 bases between. Per germline, CDR1 SNHLY and CDR2 FYNNEI. In DNA, the CDR3 is TGTGCCAGCAGTCAACAGTCGTCGGGACAGAGGGACTCCGAGCAGTACTTC. Its translation: CASSQQSSGQRDSEQYF. The full variable domain, in which reference TRBV2 and TRBJ2-7 provide the parts outside the CDR3, is EPEVTQTPSHQVTQMGQEVILRCVPISNHLYFYWYRQILGQKVEFLVSFYNNEISEKSEIFDDQFSVERPDGSNFTLKIRSTKLEDSAMYFCASSQQSSGQRDSEQYFGPGTRLTVT.

This clonotype was observed a few times. The junction departs from germline at one end; a sequencing error may be responsible. CDR3 amino acids: CASMPGRTGANPGELFF. The CDR3 coding sequence is TGTGCCAGCATGCCCGGCCGGACGGGAGCGAACCCCGGGGAGCTGTTTTTT. J is TRBJ2-2 and V is TRBV6-1; D might be TRBD2 (6 bases). This CDR3 is built from 17 residues. Germline CDR1 MNHNS, CDR2 SASEGT.

The rearrangement joins TRBV6-1 to TRBJ2-7, with 12 nucleotides matching TRBD2. Germline V CDR1 and CDR2: MNHNS, SASEGT. This CDR3 region has 14 residues. V gave up 6 bases and J gave up 3 bases; unmatched junction bases: 3. CDR3 bases: TGTGCCAGCAGGTCACTAGCGGGAGGCTACGAGCAGTACTTC. Its translation is CASRSLAGGYEQYF.

This clonotype occurred many times. The V and J genes are TRBV2 and TRBJ2-7, with a possible D match to TRBD1 (6 bases). Per the germline V gene, CDR1 is SNHLY and CDR2 is FYNNEI. The CDR3 totals 12 residues. V was shortened by 8 bases and J by 3 bases, with 11 bases between the two germline ends. The CDR3 here is CASRQDRYEQYF. For the CDR3, the DNA is TGTGCCAGCCGACAGGATCGCTACGAGCAGTACTTC.

This clonotype was observed many times. This rearrangement joins TRBV12-3 or TRBV12-4 to TRBJ2-2, with a tentative D call TRBD2 (6 bases). The CDR3 length is 13 residues. The ends were cut back, 3 bases at V and 6 bases at J, with 8 bases in the middle. CDR3 protein: CASSFRRAGELFF. The CDR3 DNA reads TGTGCCAGCAGTTTCCGGAGGGCCGGGGAGCTGTTTTTT.

This clonotype has at least ten counts. This rearrangement joins TRBV3-1 to TRBJ2-1; D may correspond to TRBD1 or TRBD2 (5 bases each). The CDR3 length is 17 residues. The germline CDR1 and CDR2 sequences are LGHDT and YNNKEL (reference sequence). V was clipped by 4 bases and J by 4 bases, with 20 bases between them. CDR3 in amino acids: CASSRAYGGGSYNEQFF. The CDR3 DNA is TGTGCCAGCAGCCGAGCGTATGGGGGTGGTTCTTACAATGAGCAGTTCTTC.

This clonotype is labeled as medium-sized. This chain links TRBV6-1 with TRBJ1-6; maybe TRBD1 (6 bases). Germline values: CDR1 MNHNS, CDR2 SASEGT. CDR3 length equals 16 residues. V lost 7 bases and J lost 7, with 20 bases in between. The CDR3 spells CASTSRGRRENSPLHF. In DNA form, the CDR3 reads TGTGCCAGCACCTCCCGGGGGCGCCGGGAGAATTCACCCCTCCACTTT.

This clonotype was detected ten times or more. The rearrangement links TRBV28 to TRBJ2-1; 7 positions match TRBD2. Germline V gene data show CDR1 as MDHEN and CDR2 as SYDVKM. This CDR3 region has 14 residues. J gave up 4 bases and V 9 bases, and 9 bases lay outside the gene matches. The CDR3 DNA reads TGTGCCAGTGGTGGGGGGGGGGTATACAATGAGCAGTTCTTC. It specifies CASGGGGVYNEQFF.

This clonotype occurred a few times. A junction end diverges from the germline sequence, so it may reflect a read error. The genes are TRBV3-1 and TRBJ2-1, with TRBD2 matching 9 bases. The germline V gene has CDR1 LGHDT and CDR2 YNNKEL (reference sequence). The CDR3 loop spans 16 amino acids. CDR3 DNA sequence: TGTGCCAACAGCCAAGGACCAGCGGGGGGCATAAATGAGCAGTTCTTC. This codes for CANSQGPAGGINEQFF.